This T cell receptor beta chain was sequenced during a study of graft-versus-host responses after intestinal transplantation. Study in general: Following induction with anti-thymocyte globulin, all recipients were given tacrolimus and steroids for two to three years.

The study's findings and limits: Peak GvH clone levels in circulation were associated with early post-transplant HvG declines. Patients with graft-donor T cell macrochimerism had high graft-versus-host to host-versus-graft clonal ratios in allografts. GvH clones appeared in recipient marrow, some first in ileum or blood.

Points on this clone: Its antigen is currently unknown.

Only in-frame clones appear in the TCRdb table, and some are missing; sequencing was by immunoSEQ multiplex PCR. In the table there are 150,000 or so clones, 92% of which are singletons. This CDR3 comprises 13 residues. The V gene lost 3 bases and the J gene lost 0 bases, with 5 bases spanning the gap. Germline V CDR1 and CDR2: LGHNA, YSLEER. The clonotype originates from a human donor who received an intestinal transplant. The chain is built from TRBV4-3 and TRBJ1-1, with D unclear. The source was unstimulated CD4+ T cells sorted from spleen or lymph node cells, collected before intestinal transplant. CDR3 amino acids: CASSHAVNTEAFF. The CDR3 coding sequence is TGCGCCAGCAGCCACGCAGTGAACACTGAAGCTTTCTTT.